The 25 T cell receptor beta chains given below trace back to one sample, sequenced in a study of T cells in Graves' hyperthyroidism and ophthalmopathy. Regions amplified from RNA transcripts were the TCR beta CDR3 regions. The HTBI primer set served for first-round RT-PCR of the TCR CDR3. TCRdb used MiXCR to reprocess the multiplex PCR reads, holding one entry per CDR3 protein. This table holds under 600,000 distinct CDR3 sequences, about 16% found once. Specimen: blood. The receptor source for this set is a woman between 40 and 50 years old with Graves' ophthalmopathy.

The chain uses TRBV6-1 and TRBJ2-1; TRBD2 matches 9 bases. The CDR3 has 16 residues. CDR1 is MNHNS and CDR2 is SASEGT in the germline V gene. The ends lost 6 bases at V and 0 bases at J; junction bases unmatched: 6. This CDR3 is CASSAMTSGSYNEQFF. In DNA, the CDR3 is TGTGCCAGCAGCGCAATGACTAGCGGCTCCTACAATGAGCAGTTCTTC.

This clonotype was seen only a few times. The V gene is TRBV5-1, the J gene TRBJ2-1; weak D call: TRBD2 (6 bases). Per germline, CDR1 SGHRS and CDR2 YFSETQ. The CDR3 length is 14 residues. V was clipped by 5 bases and J by 0 bases, with 9 bases between them. Here the CDR3 reads CASSGDFSYNEQFF. CDR3 nucleotide sequence: TGCGCCAGCAGTGGGGACTTCTCCTACAATGAGCAGTTCTTC.

Only a few counts were recorded for this clonotype. The chain recombines TRBV15 with TRBJ1-4, with 7 bases that match TRBD1. From germline, CDR1 is LNHNV and CDR2 YYDKDF (reference sequence). The CDR3 sequence is 15 residues long. The junction had 8 bases not matched to a gene; V was cut back by 2 bases and J by 8 bases. The chain's CDR3 is CATSRPTGREEKLFF. The CDR3, as DNA: TGTGCCACCAGCAGACCGACAGGGAGGGAAGAAAAACTGTTTTTT.

The chain joins TRBV7-9 to TRBJ2-3; 7 nucleotides match TRBD1. J gave up 5 bases and V 5 bases, and 7 bases lay outside the gene matches. Per the germline V gene, CDR1 is SEHNR and CDR2 is FQNEAQ (reference sequence). The CDR3 is 14 amino acids. CDR3 in amino acids: CASSRDREIDTQYF. DNA of the CDR3: TGTGCCAGCAGCCGAGACAGGGAGATAGATACGCAGTATTTT.

This clonotype was detected ten times or more. The J gene is TRBJ2-5, the V gene TRBV6-1, with 12 bases lining up with TRBD2. The germline V gene has CDR1 MNHNS and CDR2 SASEGT. After removal of 11 bases from V and 7 bases from J, the junction contained 20 bases not matched to a gene. CDR3 size: 17 residues. DNA for the CDR3: TGTGCCGTCGCTTTCCGGTCGACTAGCGGGGGACCGGGGACCCAGTACTTC. This codes for CAVAFRSTSGGPGTQYF.

This clonotype has a handful of counts. The chain links TRBV13 to TRBJ1-2, with TRBD1 as a possible D gene (5 bases). V was cut by 4 bases and J by 7 bases, with 19 bases left in between. Germline assignment: CDR1 PRHDT and CDR2 FYEKMQ (reference sequence). This CDR3 contains 15 residues. CDR3: CASSSSGAGVGGYTF. CDR3 bases: TGTGCCAGCAGCTCATCCGGGGCCGGGGTCGGTGGCTACACCTTC.

The chain links TRBV20-1 to TRBJ1-5, with 10 bases aligning to TRBD1. Germline trimming cut 3 bases from V and 7 bases from J; bases unmatched to any gene: 6. This CDR3 region has 14 residues. Per germline, CDR1 DFQATT and CDR2 SNEGSKA (reference sequence). This CDR3 is CSARDRGLGQPQHF. The CDR3, as DNA: TGCAGTGCTAGGGACAGGGGGTTAGGGCAGCCCCAGCATTTT.

Worth noting for this clonotype: A much bigger clone sits one base away, suggesting this may be a read error. J is TRBJ2-1 and V is TRBV18, with 7 bases fitting TRBD2. Germline-derived CDR1 and CDR2 are KGHSH and LQKENI. V trimming: 0 bases; J trimming: 6 bases; junction bases outside the gene matches: 8. There are 16 residues in the CDR3. The CDR3, as DNA: TGTGCCAGCTCACCACCACGGGGGGTGATGGCCAATGAGCAGTTCTTC. It encodes CASSPPRGVMANEQFF.

V usage is TRBV6-1 and J usage is TRBJ1-5, with unresolved D. V was cut by 6 bases and J by 2 bases, with 8 bases left in between. Germline V CDR1 and CDR2: MNHNS, SASEGT. The length of the CDR3 is 13 residues. The CDR3 reads CASSIDGNQPQHF. The CDR3 bases are TGTGCCAGCAGCATCGACGGCAATCAGCCCCAGCATTTT.

This clonotype was picked up many times. The rearrangement joins TRBV28 to TRBJ2-3; no clear D. CDR3 size: 15 residues. The V end was cut by 10 bases, the J end by 1 base, with 18 bases between. Germline CDR1 reads MDHEN; CDR2 reads SYDVKM. CDR3 amino acids: CATGRSVSRTDTQYF. The CDR3 DNA reads as TGTGCCACCGGAAGAAGTGTTTCCCGCACAGATACGCAGTATTTT.

This clonotype has only a few counts. The chain combines TRBV27 with TRBJ2-2; the D is unclear. This CDR3 contains 14 residues. Trimming removed 1 base at V and 7 bases at J, with 10 bases between. Germline CDR1 MNHEY, CDR2 SMNVEV (reference sequence). CDR3 bases: TGTGCCAGCAGTTTATGGGGTGGGGACGGGGAGCTGTTTTTT. It specifies CASSLWGGDGELFF.

The chain recombines TRBV6-1 with TRBJ2-3; a possible D gene is TRBD1 (5 bases). Trimming removed 6 bases from V and 1 base from J, with 17 bases in between. The germline CDR1 and CDR2 sequences are MNHNS and SASEGT. CDR3 length equals 16 residues. CDR3 DNA sequence: TGTGCCAGCAGCGCAGGGAAGATTGGGGGCACAGATACGCAGTATTTT. Its protein product is CASSAGKIGGTDTQYF.

The V gene is TRBV30, the J gene TRBJ1-3; D unresolved. The CDR3 covers 12 residues. V was cut by 4 bases and J by 1 base, with 5 bases left in between. Germline V lookup: CDR1 GTSNPN, CDR2 SVGIG (reference sequence). The DNA of the CDR3 is TGTGCCTGGAAAGCATCTGGAAACACCATATATTTT. Residues: CAWKASGNTIYF.

This clonotype was seen more than once but under ten times. The rearrangement joins TRBV20-1 to TRBJ2-2; 8 bases align to TRBD1. From germline, CDR1 is DFQATT and CDR2 SNEGSKA (reference sequence). CDR3 length equals 14 residues. V trimming: 3 bases; J trimming: 5 bases; junction bases outside the gene matches: 5. In DNA form, the CDR3 reads TGCAGTGCTAGGGATCACAGGGGGACCGGGGAGCTGTTTTTT. Protein sequence: CSARDHRGTGELFF.

This clonotype appeared a few times. This chain connects TRBV2 to TRBJ2-1; D remains ambiguous. The CDR3 is 15 residues long. CDR1 is SNHLY, CDR2 FYNNEI, per germline. Between the trimmed V and J ends, which lost 0 bases and 5 bases, there was a span of 11 bases. The CDR3: CASSEALPPNNEQFF. CDR3 in DNA: TGTGCCAGCAGTGAAGCGCTGCCACCGAACAATGAGCAGTTCTTC. The entire variable domain, with the rest obtained from reference TRBV2 and TRBJ2-1, is as follows: EPEVTQTPSHQVTQMGQEVILRCVPISNHLYFYWYRQILGQKVEFLVSFYNNEISEKSEIFDDQFSVERPDGSNFTLKIRSTKLEDSAMYFCASSEALPPNNEQFFGPGTRLTVL.

The gene calls are TRBV5-5 and TRBJ2-2; D possibly matches TRBD1 or TRBD2 (6 bases each). The CDR3 totals 15 residues. The V and J ends lost 6 bases and 5 bases respectively, with 17 bases between them. The germline CDR1 and CDR2 sequences are SGHKS and YYEKEE (reference sequence). The chain's CDR3 is CASTRIGGGTGELFF. The DNA of the CDR3 is TGTGCCAGCACCCGGATAGGGGGAGGAACCGGGGAGCTGTTTTTT.

Many counts were recorded for this clonotype. The chain is built from TRBV3-1 and TRBJ2-1, with D tentatively TRBD2 (6 bases). Germline V gives CDR1 LGHDT, CDR2 YNNKEL (reference sequence). The germline V and J ends were trimmed by 1 base and 5 bases, with 15 bases remaining between them. This CDR3 comprises 16 residues. The CDR3 is CASSQGRGPSDNEQFF. Here the CDR3 DNA reads TGTGCCAGCAGCCAAGGGAGGGGCCCATCGGACAATGAGCAGTTCTTC.

This clonotype was seen a handful of times. The chain joins TRBV27 to TRBJ1-5; D call uncertain. The germline V and J ends were trimmed by 6 bases and 4 bases, with 10 bases remaining between them. Germline V lookup: CDR1 MNHEY, CDR2 SMNVEV (reference sequence). The CDR3 loop spans 13 amino acids. The CDR3 sequence is CASSFAPNQPQHF. In DNA, the CDR3 is TGTGCCAGCAGCTTTGCCCCAAATCAGCCCCAGCATTTT.

This clonotype was seen many times. The chain couples TRBV3-1 to TRBJ2-1, with TRBD2 matching over 9 bases. Germline assignment: CDR1 LGHDT and CDR2 YNNKEL (reference sequence). The CDR3 is 16 residues long. Germline trimming cut 4 bases from V and 7 bases from J; bases unmatched to any gene: 11. The CDR3 here is CASSLRPAGGGNEQFF. Here the CDR3 DNA reads TGTGCCAGCAGCCTACGGCCAGCGGGAGGAGGGAATGAGCAGTTCTTC.

In its sample, this clonotype was seen many times. This chain links TRBV3-1 with TRBJ2-1; the D gene is possibly TRBD1 (5 bases). Germline CDR1 is LGHDT and CDR2 is YNNKEL (reference sequence). The V gene lost 4 bases and the J gene lost 15 bases, with 25 bases spanning the gap. The CDR3 loop spans 15 amino acids. As DNA, the CDR3 is TGTGCCAGCAGCCCGACCCCTACAGGTTCACCTCCAAGGTTCTTC. As protein: CASSPTPTGSPPRFF.

CDR3 in amino acids: CASSFQGKSQPQHF. The CDR3 region has the DNA TGTGCCAGCAGTTTCCAGGGGAAGAGTCAGCCCCAGCATTTT. J is TRBJ1-5 and V is TRBV28; D perhaps matches TRBD1 (6 bases). CDR1 and CDR2 from the germline V gene are MDHEN and SYDVKM. The germline V and J ends were trimmed by 3 bases and 6 bases, with 12 bases remaining between them. This CDR3 contains 14 residues.

The table lists this clonotype with many counts. The V and J genes are TRBV11-3 and TRBJ2-6; D perhaps matches TRBD1 (5 bases). Germline V gene lookup returns CDR1 SGHNT and CDR2 YENEEA. There are 17 residues in the CDR3. Trimming left V 3 bases short and J 4 bases short, with 16 bases between. In DNA form, the CDR3 reads TGTGCCAGCAGCTTGGATTTCAGGGCGGCGGGGGCCAACGTCCTGACTTTC. It encodes CASSLDFRAAGANVLTF.

This clonotype was counted between two and nine times. This CDR3 is CASSDGGGQETQYF. The CDR3 region has the DNA TGTGCCAGCAGTGACGGGGGGGGCCAAGAGACCCAGTACTTC. The rearrangement uses TRBV2 and TRBJ2-5; TRBD2 agrees at 8 bases. Germline loops: CDR1 SNHLY, CDR2 FYNNEI. This CDR3 region has 14 residues. Unmatched junction bases numbered 1, after V lost 3 bases and J lost 1 base.

This clonotype was recorded at least ten times. The chain is built from TRBV27 and TRBJ2-5; no definite D call. The CDR3 is 14 amino acids. V was shortened by 3 bases and J by 4 bases, with 12 bases between the two germline ends. In germline, CDR1 is MNHEY, CDR2 SMNVEV (reference sequence). CDR3 region: CASSFTPTGETQYF. The CDR3, as DNA: TGTGCCAGCAGTTTTACCCCCACCGGAGAGACCCAGTACTTC.

This clonotype turned up a few times. The V call is TRBV28, the J call TRBJ2-4, with a tentative D call TRBD2 (7 bases). The CDR3 has 15 amino acids. V lost 11 bases to trimming and J lost 0 bases, with 17 bases between them. From germline, CDR1 is MDHEN and CDR2 SYDVKM. CDR3 nucleotide sequence: TGTGCCGTTCGGGGGGCGCAGCTAGCCAAAAACATTCAGTACTTC. Translated: CAVRGAQLAKNIQYF.